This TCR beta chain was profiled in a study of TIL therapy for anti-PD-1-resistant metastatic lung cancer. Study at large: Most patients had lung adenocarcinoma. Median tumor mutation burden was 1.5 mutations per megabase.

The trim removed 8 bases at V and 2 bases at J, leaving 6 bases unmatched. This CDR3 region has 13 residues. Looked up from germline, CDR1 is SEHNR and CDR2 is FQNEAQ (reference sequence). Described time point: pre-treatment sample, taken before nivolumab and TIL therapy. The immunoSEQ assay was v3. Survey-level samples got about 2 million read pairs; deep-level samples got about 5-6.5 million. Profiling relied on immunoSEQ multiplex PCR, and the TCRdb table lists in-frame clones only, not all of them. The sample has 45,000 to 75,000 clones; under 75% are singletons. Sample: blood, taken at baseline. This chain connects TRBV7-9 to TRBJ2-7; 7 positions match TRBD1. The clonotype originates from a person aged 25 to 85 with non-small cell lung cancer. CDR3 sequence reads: CASCPGTAYEQYF. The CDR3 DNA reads TGTGCCAGCTGCCCCGGGACAGCCTACGAGCAGTACTTC.